This T cell receptor beta chain was found in a study of identical twins. Study-wide points: The presence of invariant MAIT and iNKT cells could partly confound analyses of zero-insertion sequences. Monozygotic twins shared more out-of-frame TCR alpha than recombination models predicted.

Germline V gives CDR1 SNHLY, CDR2 FYNNEI. The CDR3 is 14 residues long. The V and J ends lost 6 bases and 2 bases, in that order; junction bases with no gene match: 4. TCRdb re-derived calls from the 5' RACE reads in MiXCR, one entry per CDR3 protein. The table records roughly 240,000 distinct CDR3 sequences, 7% of them present only once. With respect to this clonotype: Its antigen is unidentified.

These data were likewise used in another study, on yellow fever vaccine responses in identical twins.

The J gene is TRBJ2-4, the V gene TRBV2; 7 bases align to TRBD1. The sequencing sample was made of memory (CD45RO+) T cells sorted from blood. The TCR was taken from a woman aged 18-35 years in good health. The CDR3 reads CASSWDSTKNIQYF. The CDR3 DNA is TGTGCCAGCAGCTGGGACAGCACCAAAAACATTCAGTACTTC. Looking up the rest from reference TRBV2 and TRBJ2-4 gives the full variable domain: EPEVTQTPSHQVTQMGQEVILRCVPISNHLYFYWYRQILGQKVEFLVSFYNNEISEKSEIFDDQFSVERPDGSNFTLKIRSTKLEDSAMYFCASSWDSTKNIQYFGAGTRLSVL.